The entry that follows covers one TCR beta chain sequence. The antigen remains undetermined. CDR1 is SGHTA, CDR2 FQGNSA, per germline. The CDR3 runs 15 residues. Trimming took off 7 bases at V and 6 bases at J, with 19 bases between the two ends. This sample was included in a study of identical twins' blood T cells. Study as a whole: Around 50 million reads covered roughly six alpha-chain and roughly six beta-chain libraries.

TCRdb recomputed calls from the 5' RACE reads with MiXCR, one row per CDR3 protein. The table shows a few hundred thousand distinct CDR3 sequences, with roughly 31% occurring only once. Overall study findings and caveats: Each donor's most abundant TCRbeta clonotypes shared more CDR3 sequences with her twin than unrelated donors. V gene usage reportedly matched far better within twin pairs than unrelated donors.

This receptor was identified in a woman aged 18 to 55 in good health. What was sequenced was PBMCs. The V call is TRBV7-2, the J call TRBJ2-1; no firm D call. DNA of the CDR3: TGTGCCAGCAAGGAGAGGCCAACCTCGGGCAATGAGCAGTTCTTC. This sequence encodes CASKERPTSGNEQFF. Variable domain in full (rest from reference TRBV7-2 and TRBJ2-1): GAGVSQSPSNKVTEKGKDVELRCDPISGHTALYWYRQSLGQGLEFLIYFQGNSAPDKSGLPSDRFSAERTGGSVSTLTIQRTQQEDSAVYLCASKERPTSGNEQFFGPGTRLTVL.